This T cell receptor beta chain was found in a study of CD8 T cells in ankylosing spondylitis. Overall study results and limits: Ankylosing spondylitis blood appeared to carry a characteristic TCR beta motif of roughly 8 highly homologous variants.

Ten or more counts support this clonotype. Its specificity is not known. The CDR3 totals 13 residues. Between the trimmed V and J ends, which lost 2 bases and 4 bases, there was a span of 8 bases. Germline assignment: CDR1 MNHEY and CDR2 SMNVEV (reference sequence). Via MiXCR, TCRdb re-called the 5' RACE reads, giving one row per CDR3 protein. The table records some 200,000 distinct CDR3 sequences, 6% to 8.5% of them present only once. The chain recombines TRBV27 with TRBJ1-2; D perhaps matches TRBD1 (5 bases). The source of this sequence is a male donor with ankylosing spondylitis. Sequenced material: blood, either unsorted or a sorted T cell fraction (not recorded which). The CDR3 DNA sequence: TGTGCCAGCAGTTTACGGGGGGGCTATGGCTACACCTTC. Protein product: CASSLRGGYGYTF.